The TCR beta chain described here comes from a study of cytomegalovirus exposure and HLA in healthy donors. About the research overall: Both the approximately 130 validation repertoires and the approximately 700 first-cohort repertoires used the same platform, as reported by a later analysis.

The donors were part of the validation cohort of around 110 subjects. That cohort was separate from the first cohort, which comprised under 700 subjects. On this clone: The antigen is not known.

Overall study results and limits: Confirmation in vitro established that a few CMV-associated chains were specific for CMV antigens. As was reported, the classifier diagnosed cytomegalovirus status with high specificity and sensitivity.

The J segment lost 6 bases and the V segment lost 0 bases, leaving 10 bases of the junction unmatched. This CDR3 has 16 residues. The germline V gene encodes CDR1 SGHRS and CDR2 YFSETQ. Clones were read by immunoSEQ multiplex PCR, and TCRdb kept only the in-frame ones, dropping some. This repertoire shows some 110,000 clones, 70% to 90% found once; its top ten account for roughly 4%. Material: PBMCs. This clonotype was obtained from a woman younger than 35 in good health and CMV-seropositive. This sequence joins TRBV5-1 and TRBJ2-3; 7 nucleotides line up with TRBD1. The CDR3 region is CASSLVSDRNWDTQYF. CDR3 nucleotide sequence: TGCGCCAGCAGCTTGGTTTCGGACAGGAATTGGGATACGCAGTATTTT. Looking up the rest from reference TRBV5-1 and TRBJ2-3 gives the full variable domain: KAGVTQTPRYLIKTRGQQVTLSCSPISGHRSVSWYQQTPGQGLQFLFEYFSETQRNKGNFPGRFSGRQFSNSRSEMNVSTLELGDSALYLCASSLVSDRNWDTQYFGPGTRLTVL.